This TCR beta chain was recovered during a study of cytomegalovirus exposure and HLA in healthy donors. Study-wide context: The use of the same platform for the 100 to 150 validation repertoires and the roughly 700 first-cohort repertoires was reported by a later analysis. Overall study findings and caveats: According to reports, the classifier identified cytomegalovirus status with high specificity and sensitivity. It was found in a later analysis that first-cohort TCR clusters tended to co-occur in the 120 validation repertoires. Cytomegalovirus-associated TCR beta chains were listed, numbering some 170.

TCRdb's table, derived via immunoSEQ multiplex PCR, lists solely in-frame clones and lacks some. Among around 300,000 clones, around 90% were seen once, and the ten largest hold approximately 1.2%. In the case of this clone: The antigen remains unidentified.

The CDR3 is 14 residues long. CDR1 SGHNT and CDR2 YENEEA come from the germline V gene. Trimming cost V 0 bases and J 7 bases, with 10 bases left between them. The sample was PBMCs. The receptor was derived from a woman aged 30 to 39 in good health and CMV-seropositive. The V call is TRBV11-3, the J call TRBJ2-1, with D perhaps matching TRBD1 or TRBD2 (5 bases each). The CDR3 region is CASSLDQGANEQFF. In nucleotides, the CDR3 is TGTGCCAGCAGCTTAGATCAGGGAGCGAATGAGCAGTTCTTC. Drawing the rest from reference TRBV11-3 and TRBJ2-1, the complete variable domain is EAGVVQSPRYKIIEKKQPVAFWCNPISGHNTLYWYLQNLGQGPELLIRYENEEAVDDSQLPKDRFSAERLKGVDSTLKIQPAELGDSAVYLCASSLDQGANEQFFGPGTRLTVL.